These 29 T cell receptor beta chains came from one sample sequenced in a study of spatial heterogeneity in lung cancer. Overall study results and limits: For expanded intratumoral alpha and beta TCRs, counts tracked tumor mutation counts.

Their specific antigens are unknown. Time point: sample taken at primary tumor resection. TCRdb used MiXCR to reprocess the 5' RACE reads, holding one entry per CDR3 protein. The sample holds 8,500 to 10,000 distinct CDR3 sequences, approximately 8.1% seen once. Sample: lung tumor tissue, taken at surgery. The origin of the receptors is a male donor with early-stage non-small cell lung cancer.

This clonotype was detected ten times or more. This chain links TRBV6-1 with TRBJ2-1, with 8 bases matching TRBD2. Germline values: CDR1 MNHNS, CDR2 SASEGT. This CDR3 has 18 amino acids. J was trimmed by 0 bases and V by 9 bases; bases with no gene match: 16. Here the CDR3 reads CASRRIVLADSSYNEQFF. The CDR3 nucleotides are TGTGCCAGTAGAAGGATCGTACTAGCGGACAGCTCCTACAATGAGCAGTTCTTC.

This clonotype was seen at least ten times. This rearrangement joins TRBV27 to TRBJ2-7; maybe TRBD1 (6 bases). The V and J ends lost 2 bases and 3 bases respectively, with 11 bases between them. The CDR3 contains 14 residues. CDR1 is MNHEY, CDR2 SMNVEV, per germline (reference sequence). CDR3 residues: CASSLGGYGYEQYF. The CDR3 nucleotides read TGTGCCAGCAGTTTAGGGGGCTACGGCTACGAGCAGTACTTC.

For this clonotype: Possible read error: a much larger clone is one base away. The chain uses TRBV7-9 and TRBJ2-2; D may be TRBD1 (6 bases). Germline V gives CDR1 SEHNR, CDR2 FQNEAQ (reference sequence). The CDR3 is 17 amino acids. The CDR3 sequence is CASSLGWTDLNTGELIF. The CDR3 DNA sequence: TGTGCCAGCAGCTTGGGGTGGACAGACCTTAACACCGGGGAGCTGATTTTT.

This clonotype was observed many times. The rearrangement links TRBV2 to TRBJ1-5, with a possible D match to TRBD1 (6 bases). The ends were cut back, 6 bases at V and 0 bases at J, with 9 bases in the middle. The CDR3 runs 14 residues. Germline loops: CDR1 SNHLY, CDR2 FYNNEI. Here the CDR3 reads CASSRDNSNQPQHF. Here the CDR3 DNA reads TGTGCCAGCAGCCGGGACAATAGCAATCAGCCCCAGCATTTT.

The rearrangement joins TRBV9 to TRBJ2-7; D unclear. This CDR3 has 14 amino acids. Germline V CDR1 and CDR2: SGDLS, YYNGEE. Trimming pared 0 bases from V and 1 base from J, leaving 8 bases between. CDR3 DNA: TGTGCCAGCAGCGTAGGTCTAGGGTCCTACGAGCAGTACTTC. Protein sequence: CASSVGLGSYEQYF.

This clonotype has just a few counts. This chain links TRBV19 with TRBJ1-1, with D possibly matching TRBD1 (5 bases). In germline, CDR1 is LNHDA, CDR2 SQIVND (reference sequence). The CDR3 contains 15 residues. Between the trimmed V and J ends, which lost 1 base and 3 bases, there was a span of 12 bases. CDR3 loop: CASSIAGTGYTEAFF. The CDR3 region has the DNA TGTGCCAGTAGTATAGCCGGGACGGGATACACTGAAGCTTTCTTT. Full variable domain (remainder filled in from reference TRBV19 and TRBJ1-1): DGGITQSPKYLFRKEGQNVTLSCEQNLNHDAMYWYRQDPGQGLRLIYYSQIVNDFQKGDIAEGYSVSREKKESFPLTVTSAQKNPTAFYLCASSIAGTGYTEAFFGQGTRLTVV.

Many counts were recorded for this clonotype. V usage is TRBV12-3 or TRBV12-4 and J usage is TRBJ1-1, with 8 bases lining up with TRBD1. The CDR3 extends over 16 amino acids. Trimming at V came to 6 bases and at J to 1 base, leaving 10 bases not matched to a gene. The DNA of the CDR3 is TGTGCCAGCAGCCTATATAACAGGGGGACGAACACTGAAGCTTTCTTT. Amino acid sequence: CASSLYNRGTNTEAFF.

This clonotype has a count of ten or more. V usage is TRBV28 and J usage is TRBJ2-7, with 13 nucleotides matching TRBD2. V lost 6 bases to trimming and J lost 3 bases; unmatched junction nucleotides: 5. Germline loops: CDR1 MDHEN, CDR2 SYDVKM. This CDR3 is 15 amino acids long. The CDR3 region is CASRPGLAGVYEQYF. The DNA of the CDR3 is TGTGCCAGCAGACCCGGACTAGCGGGAGTCTACGAGCAGTACTTC.

This clonotype has at least ten counts. V gene TRBV5-1 combines with J gene TRBJ2-7, with 9 positions matching TRBD2. There are 13 residues in the CDR3. The V segment lost 3 bases and the J segment 3 bases; nucleotides outside the gene matches: 1. Per germline, CDR1 SGHRS and CDR2 YFSETQ. CDR3 sequence reads: CASSWREGYEQYF. The CDR3 coding sequence is TGCGCCAGCAGCTGGCGGGAGGGCTACGAGCAGTACTTC.

This clonotype was detected many times. J is TRBJ2-1 and V is TRBV20-1; D unresolved. Deletions cut 0 bases from V and 9 bases from J, with 3 bases between. The CDR3 sequence is 10 residues long. CDR1 DFQATT and CDR2 SNEGSKA come from the germline V gene (reference sequence). The CDR3 protein is CSARDLEQFF. The CDR3 coding sequence is TGCAGTGCTAGAGACCTTGAGCAGTTCTTC.

By its share, this clonotype is medium-sized (0.01 to 0.1%). This chain links TRBV24-1 with TRBJ2-2; the match to TRBD2 covers 7 bases. Germline V gene sequence: CDR1 KGHDR, CDR2 SFDVKD. The CDR3 is 17 amino acids. The V gene end was trimmed by 3 bases and the J gene end by 1 base; junction bases not matched to a gene: 7. The CDR3 sequence is CATSDPLGGENTGELFF. CDR3 nucleotide sequence: TGTGCCACCAGTGATCCGCTGGGGGGGGAGAACACCGGGGAGCTGTTTTTT.

This clonotype appeared a few times. This chain connects TRBV5-4 to TRBJ2-5; possibly TRBD2 for D (5 bases). Trimming cost V 0 bases and J 5 bases, with 14 bases left between them. CDR3 length: 15 residues. Germline-derived CDR1 and CDR2 are SGHNT and YYREEE (reference sequence). The CDR3 spells CASSLDLGSGETQYF. The CDR3 nucleotides are TGTGCCAGCAGCTTGGATCTGGGGTCGGGGGAGACCCAGTACTTC.

This clonotype was recorded many times. This sequence joins TRBV19 and TRBJ2-7; 12 bases agree with TRBD1. The trim removed 4 bases at V and 7 bases at J, leaving 11 bases unmatched. Germline CDR1 reads LNHDA; CDR2 reads SQIVND (reference sequence). There are 16 residues in the CDR3. The CDR3: CASSNRGGQGADEQYF. The CDR3 nucleotides are TGTGCCAGTAGTAATCGCGGGGGACAGGGGGCTGATGAGCAGTACTTC.

This clonotype has at least ten counts. This chain uses TRBV5-4 with TRBJ2-5, with 9 bases fitting TRBD1. This CDR3 region has 15 residues. V lost 2 bases and J lost 5; bases outside the gene matches: 7. Looked up from germline, CDR1 is SGHNT and CDR2 is YYREEE (reference sequence). CDR3 in amino acids: CASSLPGQGMETQYF. The CDR3 DNA is TGTGCCAGCAGCTTACCGGGACAGGGCATGGAGACCCAGTACTTC. Looking up the rest from reference TRBV5-4 and TRBJ2-5 gives the full variable domain: ETGVTQSPTHLIKTRGQQVTLRCSSQSGHNTVSWYQQALGQGPQFIFQYYREEENGRGNFPPRFSGLQFPNYSSELNVNALELDDSALYLCASSLPGQGMETQYFGPGTRLLVL.

This clonotype has at least ten counts. The V call is TRBV19, the J call TRBJ1-5; 8 bases map to TRBD1. The CDR3 extends over 12 amino acids. V lost 5 bases and J lost 11; bases outside the gene matches: 5. Germline V gives CDR1 LNHDA, CDR2 SQIVND (reference sequence). The CDR3 bases are TGTGCCAGTAGTTTCCAGACAGGGGCCCAGCATTTT. Translation: CASSFQTGAQHF.

Relative to its sample, this clonotype is medium-sized. The rearrangement links TRBV2 to TRBJ2-5; 9 bases are a match to TRBD2. This CDR3 comprises 15 residues. V lost 2 bases to trimming and J lost 2 bases; unmatched junction nucleotides: 3. CDR1 is SNHLY and CDR2 is FYNNEI in the germline V gene. CDR3 in amino acids: CASSEMAGGQETQYF. As DNA, the CDR3 is TGTGCCAGCAGTGAAATGGCGGGGGGGCAAGAGACCCAGTACTTC.

This clonotype was detected ten times or more. The chain carries TRBV5-1 and TRBJ2-7; no clear D. Germline V gene data show CDR1 as SGHRS and CDR2 as YFSETQ. This CDR3 is 13 amino acids long. V gave up 4 bases and J gave up 3 bases, with 11 bases separating them. CDR3 amino acids: CASSLNAIYEQYF. The CDR3 nucleotides are TGCGCCAGCAGCCTCAATGCCATCTACGAGCAGTACTTC.

This clonotype was recorded many times. This chain uses TRBV28 with TRBJ2-7; 7 nucleotides line up with TRBD1. Germline V CDR1 and CDR2: MDHEN, SYDVKM. This CDR3 is 15 amino acids long. Germline trimming cut 3 bases from V and 1 base from J; bases unmatched to any gene: 6. CDR3 amino acids: CASSFSRGYSYEQYF. The DNA of the CDR3 is TGTGCCAGCAGTTTTTCCAGGGGGTATTCCTACGAGCAGTACTTC.

This clonotype appeared many times. V usage is TRBV7-9 and J usage is TRBJ1-4; 8 bases are shared with TRBD1. This CDR3 has 14 residues. Germline V gives CDR1 SEHNR, CDR2 FQNEAQ (reference sequence). V lost 3 bases and J lost 7; bases outside the gene matches: 4. The CDR3 coding sequence is TGTGCCAGCAGCTTGGGACAGGACGGTGAAAAACTGTTTTTT. This translates into CASSLGQDGEKLFF.

V is TRBV2 and J is TRBJ1-2; the match to TRBD1 covers 7 bases. CDR1 is SNHLY, CDR2 FYNNEI, per germline. The CDR3 runs 15 residues. V lost 6 bases and J lost 8; bases outside the gene matches: 15. CDR3 sequence: CASRVRGTATIGYTF. For the CDR3, the DNA is TGTGCCAGCAGGGTCAGGGGGACAGCCACTATCGGCTACACCTTC.

In its sample, this clonotype was seen many times. This chain joins TRBV7-3 and TRBJ2-5, with D maybe TRBD2 (5 bases). There are 13 residues in the CDR3. Between the trimmed V and J ends, which lost 6 bases and 2 bases, there was a span of 10 bases. Germline CDR1 is SGHTA and CDR2 is FQGTGA. CDR3 loop: CASREAGQETQYF. CDR3 in DNA: TGTGCCAGCAGGGAGGCGGGTCAAGAGACCCAGTACTTC.

Ten or more counts support this clonotype. The J gene is TRBJ2-5, the V gene TRBV9; D uncertain. The CDR3 has 13 residues. With 0 bases removed from V and 5 bases from J, the gap between germline ends came to 8 bases. Per germline, CDR1 SGDLS and CDR2 YYNGEE. CDR3 sequence reads: CASSVGGLETQYF. The CDR3 coding sequence is TGTGCCAGCAGCGTAGGCGGCTTGGAGACCCAGTACTTC.

Many counts were recorded for this clonotype. The chain employs TRBV7-2 and TRBJ1-2; D perhaps matches TRBD1 (6 bases). Trimming shortened V by 0 bases and J by 4 bases, and 6 bases separated the two germline ends. The CDR3 runs to 13 residues. Germline V gives CDR1 SGHTA, CDR2 FQGNSA. CDR3 loop: CASSLAGGYGYTF. CDR3 bases: TGTGCCAGCAGCTTAGCAGGGGGCTATGGCTACACCTTC.

This clonotype was found many times. V and J are TRBV6-5 and TRBJ2-5; 14 positions agree with TRBD2. This CDR3 has 18 amino acids. Germline V gives CDR1 MNHEY, CDR2 SVGAGI. The junction had 5 bases not matched to a gene; V was cut back by 1 base and J by 1 base. CDR3 nucleotides: TGTGCCAGCAGTTACTTGGGACTAGCGGGAGTCGGCCAAGAGACCCAGTACTTC. It encodes CASSYLGLAGVGQETQYF.

This clonotype was observed many times. This sequence joins TRBV4-1 and TRBJ1-2; no firm D call. V lost 0 bases and J 6 bases, leaving 8 bases between the germline ends. This CDR3 has 13 amino acids. The germline V gene has CDR1 MGHRA and CDR2 YSYEKL. CDR3 region: CASSQDLGNGYTF. Here the CDR3 DNA reads TGCGCCAGCAGCCAAGATTTAGGGAATGGCTACACCTTC.

The chain is built from TRBV28 and TRBJ2-6, with a possible D match to TRBD1 (5 bases). This CDR3 has 15 amino acids. V gave up 2 bases and J gave up 0 bases, with 5 bases separating them. In germline, CDR1 is MDHEN, CDR2 SYDVKM. CDR3: CASSLDSSGANVLTF. In DNA, the CDR3 is TGTGCCAGCAGTTTAGACAGCTCTGGGGCCAACGTCCTGACTTTC.

This clonotype was found once. V usage is TRBV4-3 and J usage is TRBJ2-5; perhaps TRBD1 as D (5 bases). This CDR3 is 15 amino acids long. Germline V gene lookup returns CDR1 LGHNA and CDR2 YSLEER. V was shortened by 2 bases and J by 2 bases, with 12 bases between the two germline ends. Written as DNA, the CDR3 is TGCGCCAGCAGCCAAACCTCAGGGTCGCAAGAGACCCAGTACTTC. Protein product: CASSQTSGSQETQYF.

The sample holds many counts of this clonotype. V gene TRBV7-2 combines with J gene TRBJ2-3, with D unresolved. V lost 5 bases and J lost 1, with 13 bases in between. This CDR3 region has 15 residues. CDR1 and CDR2 (germline): SGHTA, FQGNSA. The CDR3 region is CASSPDSLGTDTQYF. The CDR3 nucleotides are TGTGCCAGCAGCCCCGATTCCTTGGGCACAGATACGCAGTATTTT.

This rearrangement joins TRBV4-1 to TRBJ2-7; TRBD1 agrees at 8 bases. CDR1 is MGHRA and CDR2 is YSYEKL in the germline V gene. Trimming took 3 bases from V and 5 from J; bases not matched to a gene: 6. The CDR3 spans 14 residues. The CDR3 region is CASSQPDRGHEQYF. CDR3 DNA: TGCGCCAGCAGCCAGCCCGACAGGGGCCACGAGCAGTACTTC.